This passage covers 29 T cell receptor beta chains from one sample sequenced in a study of technical replicates of blood from a handful of donors (dated 2017 in TCRdb). To prepare the library, the immunoSEQ multiplex PCR assay was applied. TCRdb re-hosts the immuneACCESS table, in-frame sequences only. Its copies lack some clones; in the studies checked, an unresolved V gene accounts for under half of them, and the cause for the rest is not known. The sample table contains around 84,000 clones; only one count was recorded for around nine tenths of them. The leading ten clones occupy around 0.24% of the sample. Material: T cells isolated from PBMCs. The receptors were sampled from a human donor in good health.

The V call is TRBV6-6, the J call TRBJ2-5; D might be TRBD2 (7 bases). Germline V lookup: CDR1 MNHNY, CDR2 SVGAGI (reference sequence). V lost 5 bases, J lost 9 bases, and 10 bases lay in between. The CDR3 totals 11 residues. The CDR3 nucleotides read TGTGCCAGCAGTGGGGGGGGGCCCCAGTACTTC. It yields the protein CASSGGGPQYF.

The rearrangement joins TRBV10-2 to TRBJ2-5; the match to TRBD2 covers 8 bases. The CDR3 is 13 amino acids. Germline V gives CDR1 WSHSY, CDR2 SAAADI. V gave up 7 bases and J gave up 3 bases; unmatched junction bases: 4. In nucleotides, the CDR3 is TGCGCCAGCACCGGGACTAGTAAAGAGACCCAGTACTTC. Its translation: CASTGTSKETQYF.

The V and J genes are TRBV7-9 and TRBJ2-1, with 9 bases identical to TRBD1. Germline CDR1 is SEHNR and CDR2 is FQNEAQ (reference sequence). This CDR3 region has 18 residues. V was clipped by 5 bases and J by 8 bases; unmatched bases: 19. The CDR3 sequence: CASSPGTGLGLLFDEQFF. Written as DNA, the CDR3 is TGTGCCAGCAGCCCAGGGACAGGGTTGGGGCTCCTTTTTGATGAGCAGTTCTTC.

The chain carries TRBV27 and TRBJ2-1, with D tentatively TRBD1 (5 bases). This CDR3 is built from 12 residues. Germline V gene data show CDR1 as MNHEY and CDR2 as SMNVEV (reference sequence). V lost 3 bases, J lost 8 bases, and 8 bases lay in between. In DNA, the CDR3 is TGTGCCAGCAGTTTGGTAGGGGATGAGCAGTTCTTC. Its protein product is CASSLVGDEQFF.

The chain joins TRBV25-1 to TRBJ1-1; tentatively, D is TRBD1 (6 bases). Deletions cut 5 bases from V and 0 bases from J, with 13 bases between. From germline, CDR1 is MGHDK and CDR2 SYGVNS. The CDR3 is 15 residues long. DNA for the CDR3: TGTGCCAGCAGTCCCAGGACAGATTTGAACACTGAAGCTTTCTTT. Translating it yields CASSPRTDLNTEAFF.

This rearrangement joins TRBV7-9 to TRBJ1-4; D ambiguous. From germline, CDR1 is SEHNR and CDR2 FQNEAQ (reference sequence). CDR3 size: 14 residues. V was clipped by 2 bases and J by 5 bases, with 9 bases between them. The CDR3 region is CASSLLGGNEKLFF. DNA of the CDR3: TGTGCCAGCAGCTTATTGGGCGGGAATGAAAAACTGTTTTTT. Variable domain in full (rest from reference TRBV7-9 and TRBJ1-4): DTGVSQNPRHKITKRGQNVTFRCDPISEHNRLYWYRQTLGQGPEFLTYFQNEAQLEKSRLLSDRFSAERPKGSFSTLEIQRTEQGDSAMYLCASSLLGGNEKLFFGSGTQLSVL.

This clone was recorded a few times. The CDR3, as DNA: TGTGCCAGCAGCTCGGAATTGGGGGGGCGTGGGACTGAAGCTTTCTTT. Its translation is CASSSELGGRGTEAFF. The gene calls are TRBV12-1 and TRBJ1-1. TRBV12-1 is a known pseudogene. The CDR3 length is 16 residues.

The chain employs TRBV6-5 and TRBJ2-7; 11 positions agree with TRBD2. Per the germline V gene, CDR1 is MNHEY and CDR2 is SVGAGI. V shed 4 bases and J 3 bases; nucleotides not matched to a gene: 8. The CDR3 has 16 amino acids. This CDR3 reads CASSSPGLAEFYEQYF. The DNA for the CDR3 is TGTGCCAGCAGTTCCCCGGGACTAGCGGAGTTCTACGAGCAGTACTTC.

This clone was found once. The genes are TRBV27 and TRBJ1-4, with D perhaps TRBD1 (5 bases). V gave up 5 bases and J gave up 7 bases, with 17 bases separating them. This CDR3 is built from 15 residues. The germline V gene has CDR1 MNHEY and CDR2 SMNVEV (reference sequence). The CDR3 loop is CASSRGTLRGEKLFF. CDR3 sequence (DNA): TGTGCCAGCAGTCGCGGGACTTTAAGGGGTGAAAAACTGTTTTTT.

The chain has TRBV30 and TRBJ1-5, with D possibly TRBD1 on 6 matching bases. V was shortened by 1 base and J by 2 bases, with 9 bases between the two germline ends. The V gene's germline CDR1 is GTSNPN and CDR2 SVGIG (reference sequence). This CDR3 is 14 amino acids long. CDR3 nucleotides: TGTGCCTGGAGTGCAGGGGTTGGCAATCAGCCCCAGCATTTT. This gives the protein CAWSAGVGNQPQHF.

This chain joins TRBV7-2 and TRBJ1-2, with TRBD1 as a possible D gene (6 bases). The CDR3 loop spans 14 amino acids. Germline-derived CDR1 and CDR2 are SGHTA and FQGNSA. V was pared by 6 bases and J by 2 bases, with 13 bases between. Here the CDR3 reads CASRGGGRNYGYTF. As DNA, the CDR3 is TGTGCCAGCAGGGGAGGGGGTAGAAACTATGGCTACACCTTC.

The rearrangement links TRBV5-8 to TRBJ2-7; D is possibly TRBD1 (6 bases). Trimming shortened V by 4 bases and J by 9 bases, and 20 bases separated the two germline ends. The CDR3 is made up of 14 amino acids. CDR1 is SGHTS and CDR2 is YDEGEE in the germline V gene. The CDR3 is CASSPDTGFLGQYF. The CDR3 DNA is TGTGCCAGCAGCCCGGATACAGGGTTCCTCGGGCAGTACTTC.

The rearrangement uses TRBV6-1 and TRBJ1-1; D unresolved. V gave up 2 bases and J gave up 0 bases, with 13 bases separating them. The V gene's germline CDR1 is MNHNS and CDR2 SASEGT. The CDR3 is made up of 16 amino acids. The CDR3 DNA reads TGTGCCAGCAGTGAAAGGCCAGGATGGGTGAACACTGAAGCTTTCTTT. Translating gives CASSERPGWVNTEAFF.

The rearrangement uses TRBV5-1 and TRBJ1-4; D is uncertain. The V end was cut by 0 bases, the J end by 7 bases, with 7 bases between. The germline gives CDR1 SGHRS, CDR2 YFSETQ. The CDR3 loop spans 13 amino acids. CDR3 protein: CASSLGAGEKLFF. CDR3 bases: TGCGCCAGCAGCTTGGGTGCGGGTGAAAAACTGTTTTTT.

This sequence joins TRBV4-1 and TRBJ2-7; possible D gene TRBD2, 8 bases. Trimming cost V 4 bases and J 4 bases, with 17 bases left between them. The CDR3 extends over 15 amino acids. The germline CDR1 and CDR2 sequences are MGHRA and YSYEKL. CDR3 in amino acids: CASSPREGARYEQYF. In DNA, the CDR3 is TGCGCCAGCAGCCCCCGGGAGGGGGCGCGGTACGAGCAGTACTTC.

The chain combines TRBV10-3 with TRBJ1-1; no clear D. Looked up from germline, CDR1 is ENHRY and CDR2 is SYGVKD. Between the trimmed V and J ends, which lost 7 bases and 1 base, there was a span of 13 bases. The CDR3 spans 14 residues. The CDR3 nucleotides are TGTGCCATCAACGTGGACTTCGGGAACACTGAAGCTTTCTTT. Encoded protein: CAINVDFGNTEAFF.

This chain joins TRBV11-1 and TRBJ1-1; 8 nucleotides align to TRBD1. V dropped 5 bases and J dropped 0; count of bases not matched to a gene: 5. CDR3 length equals 15 residues. Germline CDR1 reads SGHAT; CDR2 reads FQDESV (reference sequence). The CDR3 nucleotides are TGTGCCAGCAGCCCAGGACAGGGAATGAACACTGAAGCTTTCTTT. Encoded protein: CASSPGQGMNTEAFF. Supplemented by reference TRBV11-1 and TRBJ1-1, the full variable domain reads EAEVAQSPRYKITEKSQAVAFWCDPISGHATLYWYRQILGQGPELLVQFQDESVVDDSQLPKDRFSAERLKGVDSTLKIQPAELGDSAMYLCASSPGQGMNTEAFFGQGTRLTVV.

This clone was observed once. V and J are TRBV27 and TRBJ2-3; unclear D gene. The CDR3 has 14 residues. V was pared by 3 bases and J by 2 bases, with 9 bases between. The germline gives CDR1 MNHEY, CDR2 SMNVEV (reference sequence). The CDR3, as DNA: TGTGCCAGCAGTTTTGGCAGGTTCACAGATACGCAGTATTTT. Protein: CASSFGRFTDTQYF.

The chain links TRBV11-2 to TRBJ2-3; 7 bases align to TRBD2. This CDR3 spans 19 amino acids. Germline values: CDR1 SGHAT, CDR2 FQNNGV. The J segment lost 3 bases and the V segment lost 0 bases, leaving 15 bases of the junction unmatched. CDR3: CASSLDQWLSGTLTDTQYF. The CDR3 DNA reads TGTGCCAGCAGCTTAGATCAATGGTTAAGCGGGACTTTAACAGATACGCAGTATTTT.

This chain connects TRBV6-1 to TRBJ2-7; D may be TRBD2 (6 bases). Looked up from germline, CDR1 is MNHNS and CDR2 is SASEGT. The CDR3 consists of 12 residues. The V gene lost 5 bases and the J gene lost 12 bases, with 17 bases spanning the gap. The CDR3 reads CASSTLGTAGYF. The CDR3 bases are TGTGCCAGCAGTACCCTCGGGACTGCGGGGTACTTC.

J is TRBJ2-1 and V is TRBV5-5, with a weak D call TRBD2 (7 bases). Germline CDR1 and CDR2: SGHKS and YYEKEE (reference sequence). This CDR3 is 15 amino acids long. Trimming shortened V by 0 bases and J by 6 bases, and 13 bases separated the two germline ends. This CDR3 is CASSLARGGLNEQFF. The CDR3 coding sequence is TGTGCCAGCAGCTTGGCTAGGGGGGGGCTCAATGAGCAGTTCTTC.

The V call is TRBV4-1, the J call TRBJ1-5, with a weak D call TRBD1 (5 bases). Germline-derived CDR1 and CDR2 are MGHRA and YSYEKL. The V end was cut by 3 bases, the J end by 1 base, with 22 bases between. The CDR3 is 19 amino acids. Here the CDR3 reads CASSHGPVAGSESNQPQHF. The CDR3 DNA follows: TGCGCCAGCAGCCATGGTCCGGTGGCAGGGTCGGAAAGCAATCAGCCCCAGCATTTT.

J is TRBJ2-1 and V is TRBV7-9, with a tentative D call TRBD2 (6 bases). Trimming cost V 1 base and J 7 bases, with 14 bases left between them. The CDR3 runs 15 residues. Germline CDR1 SEHNR, CDR2 FQNEAQ (reference sequence). CDR3 sequence: CASSLGLVGTNEQFF. For the CDR3, the DNA is TGTGCCAGCAGCTTAGGACTAGTCGGCACGAATGAGCAGTTCTTC.

The chain combines TRBV6-5 with TRBJ2-7; 7 bases line up with TRBD1. Germline lookup yields CDR1 MNHEY and CDR2 SVGAGI. CDR3 length: 11 residues. V gave up 8 bases and J gave up 7 bases; unmatched junction bases: 5. The CDR3 DNA is TGTGCCAGCCACAGGGGTGAGGAGCAGTACTTC. Its translation: CASHRGEEQYF.

The J gene is TRBJ2-7, the V gene TRBV5-6, with a weak D call TRBD2 (6 bases). Germline CDR1 reads SGHDT; CDR2 reads YYEEEE. The CDR3 length is 16 residues. The ends were cut back, 1 base at V and 6 bases at J, with 20 bases in the middle. This CDR3 is CASSLWMLSGSGEQYF. As DNA, the CDR3 is TGTGCCAGCAGCTTGTGGATGCTTAGCGGTTCTGGCGAGCAGTACTTC.

The chain combines TRBV18 with TRBJ2-1; tentatively, D is TRBD1 (5 bases). Per germline, CDR1 KGHSH and CDR2 LQKENI. V lost 1 base and J 5 bases, leaving 12 bases between the germline ends. The CDR3 has 15 amino acids. CDR3 residues: CASSPRTGANNEQFF. Written as DNA, the CDR3 is TGTGCCAGCTCACCACGAACAGGAGCAAACAATGAGCAGTTCTTC.

Here the CDR3 DNA reads TGTGCCAGCAGCCTATTTAACAGCAACAATGAGCAGTTCTTC. Translated: CASSLFNSNNEQFF. The rearrangement uses TRBV7-9 and TRBJ2-1; D call uncertain. The CDR3 length is 14 residues. In germline, CDR1 is SEHNR, CDR2 FQNEAQ (reference sequence). Trimming cost V 5 bases and J 5 bases, with 13 bases left between them.

This chain uses TRBV30 with TRBJ2-5; possible D gene TRBD2, 5 bases. There are 16 residues in the CDR3. The V gene's germline CDR1 is GTSNPN and CDR2 SVGIG (reference sequence). V was cut by 0 bases and J by 1 base, with 15 bases left in between. The CDR3 loop is CAWSVTSGGSQETQYF. The CDR3 nucleotides read TGTGCCTGGAGTGTAACCAGCGGCGGGTCCCAAGAGACCCAGTACTTC.

The chain links TRBV6-5 to TRBJ1-1; D is ambiguous. CDR1 MNHEY and CDR2 SVGAGI come from the germline V gene. V lost 2 bases to trimming and J lost 4 bases, with 14 bases between them. The CDR3 is made up of 15 amino acids. The chain's CDR3 is CASSYDPSPGTEAFF. CDR3 nucleotides: TGTGCCAGCAGTTACGATCCCTCGCCCGGCACTGAAGCTTTCTTT.